This TCR beta chain was recorded in a study of T-cell reconstitution after alpha-beta-depleted transplantation in children. With V trimmed by 5 bases and J by 10 bases, 12 bases remained unmatched. Germline CDR1 and CDR2: SGHAT and FQDESV (reference sequence). The CDR3 is 16 residues long. Study results and caveats: Diversity and T-cell counts at one year after transplant derived mostly from new T cells.

Unique molecular identifiers were built into the TCRbeta library. MiXCR was run by TCRdb on the PCR reads, yielding one entry per CDR3 protein. The data show about 580,000 distinct CDR3 sequences, with 20% to 25% seen just once and about 14% held by the top ten. As regards this clonotype: Its antigen is not known.

The starting material was PBMCs, mostly from graft donor cells, obtained 360 days after TCRalphabeta/CD19-depleted stem cell transplant. The TCR was taken from a boy less than two years old who had a stem cell transplant for acute myeloid leukemia, so the T cells may come from the graft donor. This chain joins TRBV11-1 and TRBJ1-6; 9 bases agree with TRBD1. The CDR3 reads CASSQWRTGAESPLHF. CDR3 DNA: TGTGCCAGCAGCCAGTGGAGGACAGGGGCGGAATCACCCCTCCACTTT.